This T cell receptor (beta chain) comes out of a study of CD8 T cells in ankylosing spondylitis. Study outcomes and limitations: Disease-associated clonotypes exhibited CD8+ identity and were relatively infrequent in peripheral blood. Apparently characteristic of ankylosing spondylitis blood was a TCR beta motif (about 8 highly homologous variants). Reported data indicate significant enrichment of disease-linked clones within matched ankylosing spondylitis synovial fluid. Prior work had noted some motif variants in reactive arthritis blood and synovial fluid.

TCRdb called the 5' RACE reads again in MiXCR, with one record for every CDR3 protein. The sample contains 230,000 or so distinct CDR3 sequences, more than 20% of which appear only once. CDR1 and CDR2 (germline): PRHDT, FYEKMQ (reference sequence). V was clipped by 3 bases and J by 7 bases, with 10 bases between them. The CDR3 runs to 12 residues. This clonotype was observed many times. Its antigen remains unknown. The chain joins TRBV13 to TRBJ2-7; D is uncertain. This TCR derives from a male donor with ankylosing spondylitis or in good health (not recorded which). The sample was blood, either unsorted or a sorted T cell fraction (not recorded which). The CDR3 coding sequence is TGTGCCAGCAGCTTTGACCGCGGAGAGCAGTACTTC. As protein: CASSFDRGEQYF.